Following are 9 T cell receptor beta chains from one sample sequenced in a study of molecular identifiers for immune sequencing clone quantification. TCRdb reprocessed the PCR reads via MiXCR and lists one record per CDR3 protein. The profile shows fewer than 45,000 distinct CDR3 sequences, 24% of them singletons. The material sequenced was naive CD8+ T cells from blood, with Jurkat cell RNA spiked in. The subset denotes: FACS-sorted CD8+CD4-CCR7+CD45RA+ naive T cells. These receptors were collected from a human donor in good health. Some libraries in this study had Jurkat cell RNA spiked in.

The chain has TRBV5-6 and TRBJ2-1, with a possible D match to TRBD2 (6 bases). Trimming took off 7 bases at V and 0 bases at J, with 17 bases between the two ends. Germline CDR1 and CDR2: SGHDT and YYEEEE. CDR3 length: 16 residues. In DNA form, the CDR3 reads TGTGCCAGCGGAGACGCCGGGGGAAGCTCCTACAATGAGCAGTTCTTC. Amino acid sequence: CASGDAGGSSYNEQFF. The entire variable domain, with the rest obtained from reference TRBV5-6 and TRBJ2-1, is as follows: DAGVTQSPTHLIKTRGQQVTLRCSPKSGHDTVSWYQQALGQGPQFIFQYYEEEERQRGNFPDRFSGHQFPNYSSELNVNALLLGDSALYLCASGDAGGSSYNEQFFGPGTRLTVL.

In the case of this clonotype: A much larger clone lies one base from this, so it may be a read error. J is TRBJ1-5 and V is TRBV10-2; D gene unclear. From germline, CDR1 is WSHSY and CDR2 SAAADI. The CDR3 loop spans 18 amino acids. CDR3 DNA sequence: TGCGCCAGCAGTGAGTCGGGTGATGTTTTTTTTAGCAATCAGCCCCAGCGTTTT. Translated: CASSESGDVFFSNQPQRF.

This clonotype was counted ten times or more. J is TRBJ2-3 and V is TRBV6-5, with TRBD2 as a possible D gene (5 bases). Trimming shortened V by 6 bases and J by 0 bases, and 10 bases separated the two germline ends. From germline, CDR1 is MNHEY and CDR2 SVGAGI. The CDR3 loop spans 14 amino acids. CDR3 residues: CASRSAESTDTQYF. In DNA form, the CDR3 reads TGTGCCAGCAGGTCAGCGGAGAGCACAGATACGCAGTATTTT.

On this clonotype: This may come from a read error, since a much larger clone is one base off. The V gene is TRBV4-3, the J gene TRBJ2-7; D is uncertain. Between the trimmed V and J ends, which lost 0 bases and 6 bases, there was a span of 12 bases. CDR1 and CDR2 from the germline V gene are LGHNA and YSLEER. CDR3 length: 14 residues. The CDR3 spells CASSQDRSTCEQYF. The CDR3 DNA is TGCGCCAGCAGCCAAGATCGGTCAACCTGCGAGCAGTACTTC.

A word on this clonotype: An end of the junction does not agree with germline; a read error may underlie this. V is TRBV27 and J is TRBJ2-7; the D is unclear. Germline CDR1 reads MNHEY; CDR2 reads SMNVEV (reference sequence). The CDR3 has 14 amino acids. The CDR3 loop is CAGGPGRALCEQCF. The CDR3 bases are TGTGCCGGCGGTCCCGGACGGGCCCTCTGCGAGCAGTGCTTC.

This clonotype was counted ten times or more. The CDR3 is CASSDGLAGMYEQYF. CDR3 coding DNA: TGTGCCAGCAGTGACGGACTAGCGGGGATGTACGAGCAGTACTTC. J is TRBJ2-7 and V is TRBV6-1; 12 bases are shared with TRBD2. CDR3 length equals 15 residues. V shed 3 bases, J shed 4 bases, and the junction held 4 bases outside the gene matches. Germline V gives CDR1 MNHNS, CDR2 SASEGT.

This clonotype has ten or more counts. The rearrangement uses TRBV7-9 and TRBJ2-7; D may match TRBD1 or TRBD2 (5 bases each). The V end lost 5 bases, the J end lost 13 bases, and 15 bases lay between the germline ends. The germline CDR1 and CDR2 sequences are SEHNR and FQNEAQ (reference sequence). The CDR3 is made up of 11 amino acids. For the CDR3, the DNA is TGTGCCAGCAGCGGCCGGGACGCCGATTACTTC. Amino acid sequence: CASSGRDADYF.

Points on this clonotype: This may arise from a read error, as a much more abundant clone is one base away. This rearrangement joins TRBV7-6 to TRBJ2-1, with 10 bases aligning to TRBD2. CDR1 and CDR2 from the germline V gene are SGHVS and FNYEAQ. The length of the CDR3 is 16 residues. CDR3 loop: CASGLRTSGWGDEQFF. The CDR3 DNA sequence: TGTGCCAGCGGCTTAAGGACTAGCGGCTGGGGAGATGAGCAGTTCTTC. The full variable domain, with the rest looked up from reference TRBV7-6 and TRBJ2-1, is GAGVSQSPRYKVTKRGQDVALRCDPISGHVSLYWYRQALGQGPEFLTYFNYEAQQDKSGLPNDRFSAERPEGSISTLTIQRTEQRDSAMYRCASGLRTSGWGDEQFFGPGTRLTVL.

CDR3 nucleotides: TGCGCCAGCAGCCAAGATCGGAACGGAATGAACACTGAAGCTTTCTTT. Residues: CASSQDRNGMNTEAFF. The J gene is TRBJ1-1, the V gene TRBV4-3, with unresolved D. Per germline, CDR1 LGHNA and CDR2 YSLEER. V lost 0 bases and J lost 0, with 11 bases in between. CDR3 size: 16 residues.